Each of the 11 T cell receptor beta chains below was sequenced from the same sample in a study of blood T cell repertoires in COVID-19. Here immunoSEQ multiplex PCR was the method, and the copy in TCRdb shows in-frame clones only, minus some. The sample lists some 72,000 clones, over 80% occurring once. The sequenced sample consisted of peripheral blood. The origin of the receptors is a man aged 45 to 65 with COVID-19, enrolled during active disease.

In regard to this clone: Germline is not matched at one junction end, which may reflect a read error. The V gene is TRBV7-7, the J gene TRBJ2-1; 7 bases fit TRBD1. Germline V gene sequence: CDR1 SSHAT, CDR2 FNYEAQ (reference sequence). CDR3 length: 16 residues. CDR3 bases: TGTGCTAGCAGCACGCGGACAGGAGGCTCCTACAATGAGCAGTTCTTC. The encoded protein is CASSTRTGGSYNEQFF.

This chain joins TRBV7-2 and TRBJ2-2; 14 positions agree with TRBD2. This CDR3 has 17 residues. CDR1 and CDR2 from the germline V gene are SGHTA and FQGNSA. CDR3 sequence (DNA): TGTGCGGTACGAGGACTAGCGGGAGGTAGTAACACCGGGGAGCTGTTTTTT. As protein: CAVRGLAGGSNTGELFF.

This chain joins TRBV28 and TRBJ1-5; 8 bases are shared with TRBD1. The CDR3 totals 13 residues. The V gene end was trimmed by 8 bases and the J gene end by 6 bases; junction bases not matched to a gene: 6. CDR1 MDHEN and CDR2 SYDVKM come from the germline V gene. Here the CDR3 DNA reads TGTGCCAGCCGGAGGCAGGGGGCTCAGCCCCAGCATTTT. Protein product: CASRRQGAQPQHF.

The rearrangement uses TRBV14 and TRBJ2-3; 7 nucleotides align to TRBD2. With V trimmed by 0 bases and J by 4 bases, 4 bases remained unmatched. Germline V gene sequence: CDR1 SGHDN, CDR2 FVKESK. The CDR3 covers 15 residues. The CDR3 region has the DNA TGTGCCAGCAGCCAAGACCCGGCGGGGGCAGATACGCAGTATTTT. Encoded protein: CASSQDPAGADTQYF.

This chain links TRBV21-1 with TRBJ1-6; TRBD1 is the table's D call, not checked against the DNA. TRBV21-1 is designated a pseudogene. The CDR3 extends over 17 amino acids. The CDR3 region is CASSEGGTGVGHSPLHF. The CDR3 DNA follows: TGTGCCAGCAGTGAAGGAGGGACAGGGGTGGGGCATTCACCCCTCCACTTT.

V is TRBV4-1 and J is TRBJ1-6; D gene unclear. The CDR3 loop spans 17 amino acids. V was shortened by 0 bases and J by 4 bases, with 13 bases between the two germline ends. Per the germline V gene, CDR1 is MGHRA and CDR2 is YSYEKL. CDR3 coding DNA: TGCGCCAGCAGCCAAGATCGGGGAAGCGAATATAATTCACCCCTCCACTTT. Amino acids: CASSQDRGSEYNSPLHF.

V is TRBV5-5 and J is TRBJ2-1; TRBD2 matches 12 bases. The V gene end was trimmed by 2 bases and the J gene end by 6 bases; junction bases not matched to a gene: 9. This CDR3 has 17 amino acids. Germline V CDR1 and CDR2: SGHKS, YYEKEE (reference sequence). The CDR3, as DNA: TGTGCCAGCAGCTTTCTCGTGACTAGCGGGAGAGGCAATGAGCAGTTCTTC. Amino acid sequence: CASSFLVTSGRGNEQFF.

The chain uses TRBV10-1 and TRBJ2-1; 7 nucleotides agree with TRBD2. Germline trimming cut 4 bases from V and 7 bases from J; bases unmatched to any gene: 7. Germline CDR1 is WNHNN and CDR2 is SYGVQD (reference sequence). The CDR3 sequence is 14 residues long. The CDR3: CASSAGTITNEQFF. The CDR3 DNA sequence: TGCGCCAGCAGTGCCGGGACTATCACTAATGAGCAGTTCTTC.

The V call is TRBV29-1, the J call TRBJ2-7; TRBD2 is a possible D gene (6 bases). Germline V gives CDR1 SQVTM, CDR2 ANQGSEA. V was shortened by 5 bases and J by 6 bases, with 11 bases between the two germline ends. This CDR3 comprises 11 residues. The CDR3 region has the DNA TGCAGCGTTAGGGCGGGACCCGAGCAGTACTTC. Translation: CSVRAGPEQYF.

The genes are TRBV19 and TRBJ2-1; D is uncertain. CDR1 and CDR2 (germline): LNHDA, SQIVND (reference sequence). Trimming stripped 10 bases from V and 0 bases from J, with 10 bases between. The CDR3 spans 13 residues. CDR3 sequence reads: CATARDSYNEQFF. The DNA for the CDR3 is TGTGCCACCGCGCGAGACTCCTACAATGAGCAGTTCTTC.

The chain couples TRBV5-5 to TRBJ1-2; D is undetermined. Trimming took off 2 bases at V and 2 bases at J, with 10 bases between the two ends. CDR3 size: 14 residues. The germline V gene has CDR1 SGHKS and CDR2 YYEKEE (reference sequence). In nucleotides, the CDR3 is TGTGCCAGCAGCTTTACCCTCGGGAACTATGGCTACACCTTC. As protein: CASSFTLGNYGYTF.